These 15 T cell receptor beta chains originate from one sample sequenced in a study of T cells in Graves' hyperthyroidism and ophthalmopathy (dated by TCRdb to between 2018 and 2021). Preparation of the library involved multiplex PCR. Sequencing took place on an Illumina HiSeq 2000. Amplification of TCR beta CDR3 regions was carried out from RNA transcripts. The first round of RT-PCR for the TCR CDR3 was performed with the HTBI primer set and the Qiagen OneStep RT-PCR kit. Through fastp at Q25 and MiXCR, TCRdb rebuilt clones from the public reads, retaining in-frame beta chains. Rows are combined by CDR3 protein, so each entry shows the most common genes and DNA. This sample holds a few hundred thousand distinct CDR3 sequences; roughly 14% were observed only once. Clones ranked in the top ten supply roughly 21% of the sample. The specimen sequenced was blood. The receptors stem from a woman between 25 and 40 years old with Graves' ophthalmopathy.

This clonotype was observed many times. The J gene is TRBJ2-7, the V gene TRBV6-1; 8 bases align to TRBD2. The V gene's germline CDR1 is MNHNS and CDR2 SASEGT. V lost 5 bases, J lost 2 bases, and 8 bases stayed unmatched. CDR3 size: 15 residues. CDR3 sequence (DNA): TGTGCCAGCAGTCCCAGCGGGGGCTCGACCTACGAGCAGTACTTC. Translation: CASSPSGGSTYEQYF.

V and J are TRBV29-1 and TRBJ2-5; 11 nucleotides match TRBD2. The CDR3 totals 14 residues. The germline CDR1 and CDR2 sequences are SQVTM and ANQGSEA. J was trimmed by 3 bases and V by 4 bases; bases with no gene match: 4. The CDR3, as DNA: TGCAGCGTTGGTAGCGGGGGGGGGGAAGAGACCCAGTACTTC. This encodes CSVGSGGGEETQYF.

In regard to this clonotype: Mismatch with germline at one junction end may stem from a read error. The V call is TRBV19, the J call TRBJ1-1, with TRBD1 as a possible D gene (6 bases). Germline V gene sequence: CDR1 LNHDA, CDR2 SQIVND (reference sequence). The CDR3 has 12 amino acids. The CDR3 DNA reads TGTGCCAGTAGTATTCACGGGGGCACGGGAATCTTT. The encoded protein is CASSIHGGTGIF.

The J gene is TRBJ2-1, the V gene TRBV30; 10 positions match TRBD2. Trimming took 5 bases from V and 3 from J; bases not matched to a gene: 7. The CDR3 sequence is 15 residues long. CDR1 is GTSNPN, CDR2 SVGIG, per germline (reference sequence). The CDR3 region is CAWATGTSDYNEQFF. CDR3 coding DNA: TGTGCCTGGGCTACCGGGACTAGCGACTACAATGAGCAGTTCTTC.

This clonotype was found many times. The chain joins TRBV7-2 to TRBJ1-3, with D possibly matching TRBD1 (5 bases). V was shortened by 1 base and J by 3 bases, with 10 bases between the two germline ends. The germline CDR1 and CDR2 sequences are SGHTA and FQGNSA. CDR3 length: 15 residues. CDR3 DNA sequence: TGTGCCAGCAGCTTAGGACAGATGCTTGGAAACACCATATATTTT. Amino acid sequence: CASSLGQMLGNTIYF.

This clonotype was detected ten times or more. The CDR3 DNA is TGTGCCATCAGTGGGGGACAGGGAAAGACCCAGTACTTC. It specifies CAISGGQGKTQYF. The gene calls are TRBV10-3 and TRBJ2-5, with 9 bases lining up with TRBD1. This CDR3 has 13 residues. V gave up 4 bases and J gave up 6 bases; unmatched junction bases: 3. CDR1 and CDR2 (germline): ENHRY, SYGVKD.

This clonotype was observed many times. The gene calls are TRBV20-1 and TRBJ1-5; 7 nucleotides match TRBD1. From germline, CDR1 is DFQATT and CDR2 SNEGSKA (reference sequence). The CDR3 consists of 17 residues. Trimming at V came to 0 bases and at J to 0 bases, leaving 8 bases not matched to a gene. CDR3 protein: CSARDRIRDSSNQPQHF. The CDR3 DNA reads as TGCAGTGCTAGAGACCGCATTAGGGACAGTAGCAATCAGCCCCAGCATTTT.

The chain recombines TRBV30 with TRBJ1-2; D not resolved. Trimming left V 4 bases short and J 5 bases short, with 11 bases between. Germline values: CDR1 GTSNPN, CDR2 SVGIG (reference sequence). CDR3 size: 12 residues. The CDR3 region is CAWMYGDYGYTF. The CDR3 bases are TGTGCCTGGATGTACGGAGATTATGGCTACACCTTC.

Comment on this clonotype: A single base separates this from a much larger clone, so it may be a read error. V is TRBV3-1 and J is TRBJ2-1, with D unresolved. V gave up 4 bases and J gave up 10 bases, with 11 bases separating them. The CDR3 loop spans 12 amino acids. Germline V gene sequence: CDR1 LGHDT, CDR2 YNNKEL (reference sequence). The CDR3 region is CASSRALDEQFF. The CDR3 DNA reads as TGTGCCAGCAGCCGGGCGTTGGACGAGCAGTTCTTC.

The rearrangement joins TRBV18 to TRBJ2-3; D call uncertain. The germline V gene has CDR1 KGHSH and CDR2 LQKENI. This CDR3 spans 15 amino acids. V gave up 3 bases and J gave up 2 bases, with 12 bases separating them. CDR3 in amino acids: CASSPWQVSTDTQYF. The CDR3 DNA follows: TGTGCCAGCTCACCCTGGCAGGTTTCCACAGATACGCAGTATTTT.

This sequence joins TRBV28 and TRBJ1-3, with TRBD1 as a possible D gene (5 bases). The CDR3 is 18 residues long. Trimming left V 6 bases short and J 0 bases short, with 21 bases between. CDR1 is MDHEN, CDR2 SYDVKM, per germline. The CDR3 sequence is CASSLQGWAINSGNTIYF. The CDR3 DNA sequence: TGTGCCAGCAGCCTCCAGGGTTGGGCCATTAACTCTGGAAACACCATATATTTT.

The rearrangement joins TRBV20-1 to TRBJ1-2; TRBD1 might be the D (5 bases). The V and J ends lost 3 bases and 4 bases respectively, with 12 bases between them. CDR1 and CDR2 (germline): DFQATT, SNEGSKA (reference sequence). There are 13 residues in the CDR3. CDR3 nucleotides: TGCAGTGCTAGGGGGCAGGCAACCTATGGCTACACCTTC. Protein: CSARGQATYGYTF.

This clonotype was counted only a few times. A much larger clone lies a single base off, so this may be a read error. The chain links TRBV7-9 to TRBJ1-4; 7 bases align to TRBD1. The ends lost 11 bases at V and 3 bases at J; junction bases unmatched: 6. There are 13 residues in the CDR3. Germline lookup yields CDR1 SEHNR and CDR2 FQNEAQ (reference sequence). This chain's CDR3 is CAGAGTANEKLFF. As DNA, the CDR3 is TGTGCCGGCGCCGGGACAGCTAATGAAAAACTGTTTTTT.

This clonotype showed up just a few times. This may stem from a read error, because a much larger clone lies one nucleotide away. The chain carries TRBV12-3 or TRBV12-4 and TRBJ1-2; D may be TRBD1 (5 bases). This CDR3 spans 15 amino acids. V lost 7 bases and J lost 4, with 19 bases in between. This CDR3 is CASTTRTHLVYGYTF. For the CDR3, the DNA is TGTGCCAGCACTACCAGGACACATCTTGTCTATGGCTACACCTTC.

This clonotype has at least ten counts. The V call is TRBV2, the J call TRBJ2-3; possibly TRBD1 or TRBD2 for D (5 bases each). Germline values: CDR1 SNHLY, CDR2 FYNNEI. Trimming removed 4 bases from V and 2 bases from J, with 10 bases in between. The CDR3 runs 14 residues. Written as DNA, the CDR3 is TGTGCCAGCAGTGGGGGACCGCTCACAGATACGCAGTATTTT. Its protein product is CASSGGPLTDTQYF.